Listed here are 14 T cell receptor beta chains from one sample, sequenced in a study of blood T cells in healthy people across ages. Using a J-beta primer mix together with a sample-barcoded 5' primer, a second PCR was run for about 6 to 12 cycles. Via MiXCR, TCRdb re-called the 5' RACE reads, giving one row per CDR3 protein. The sample has around 750,000 distinct CDR3 sequences, 40% to 65% seen once; the top ten hold approximately 41%. The sequencing sample was made of blood. The origin of the receptors is an elderly man in good health.

The chain combines TRBV5-1 with TRBJ2-5; 7 nucleotides align to TRBD1. The better agreement between TRBJ2-7 and the DNA end casts doubt on the J call. Per the germline V gene, CDR1 is SGHRS and CDR2 is YFSETQ. The CDR3 contains 14 residues. CDR3 region: CASSVVGQWYEQYF. DNA for the CDR3: TGCGCCAGCAGCGTGGTGGGACAGTGGTACGAGCAGTACTTC.

The rearrangement joins TRBV6-5 to TRBJ2-4; D perhaps matches TRBD1 (6 bases). The end of the DNA is better explained by TRBJ2-7, so the J call may be wrong. The CDR3 totals 15 residues. Germline V gene data show CDR1 as MNHEY and CDR2 as SVGAGI. CDR3 loop: CASTSNPGQAYEQYF. The CDR3 bases are TGTGCCAGCACCTCGAATCCGGGACAAGCGTACGAGCAGTACTTC.

The genes are TRBV28 and TRBJ1-3, with D perhaps TRBD1 (5 bases). The CDR3 is made up of 15 amino acids. V lost 3 bases to trimming and J lost 4 bases, with 13 bases between them. The germline V gene encodes CDR1 MDHEN and CDR2 SYDVKM. The DNA for the CDR3 is TGTGCCAGCAGTTTCCCTCAGGGTCGCGGAAACACCATATATTTT. Residues: CASSFPQGRGNTIYF.

This rearrangement joins TRBV6-6 to TRBJ1-6; D not certain. This CDR3 spans 14 amino acids. Looked up from germline, CDR1 is MNHNY and CDR2 is SVGAGI (reference sequence). Deletions cut 6 bases from V and 4 bases from J, with 10 bases between. The CDR3 spells CASRGGQYNSPLHF. CDR3 nucleotide sequence: TGTGCCAGCAGGGGCGGGCAGTATAATTCACCCCTCCACTTT.

This clonotype occurred a few times. This chain uses TRBV3-1 with TRBJ2-5; a possible D gene is TRBD2 (7 bases). The last part of the DNA fits TRBJ2-7 better; the J call may be wrong. Per germline, CDR1 LGHDT and CDR2 YNNKEL (reference sequence). The CDR3 consists of 14 residues. The CDR3 nucleotides are TGTGCCAGCAGCCAAGATACGGGGGGCGGCGAGCAGTACTTC. Protein product: CASSQDTGGGEQYF.

Concerning this clonotype: The germline gene is not matched at one end of the junction; a read error may be the cause. As DNA, the CDR3 is TGTGCCAGCAGCCTCGGACAGGGAGATTCACTCCTCCACTTT. Translating gives CASSLGQGDSLLHF. This chain joins TRBV3-1 and TRBJ1-6, with 8 bases identical to TRBD1. From germline, CDR1 is LGHDT and CDR2 YNNKEL (reference sequence). CDR3 length equals 14 residues.

This clonotype appeared a few times. This chain links TRBV15 with TRBJ2-1; no clear D gene. Germline CDR1 is LNHNV and CDR2 is YYDKDF (reference sequence). Trimming stripped 0 bases from V and 6 bases from J, with 12 bases between. CDR3 size: 15 residues. CDR3 DNA: TGTGCCACCAGCAGAGACGGGCCGAGACTCAATGAGCAGTTCTTC. Its protein is CATSRDGPRLNEQFF.

The chain is built from TRBV20-1 and TRBJ2-7, with 8 bases fitting TRBD1. This CDR3 is 13 amino acids long. CDR1 DFQATT and CDR2 SNEGSKA come from the germline V gene (reference sequence). Trimming took 5 bases from V and 2 from J; bases not matched to a gene: 5. The CDR3 is CSAQGAPAYEQYF. The CDR3 DNA reads as TGCAGTGCTCAGGGGGCTCCCGCCTACGAGCAGTACTTC.

The chain joins TRBV2 to TRBJ2-1, with 12 bases that match TRBD2. Germline lookup yields CDR1 SNHLY and CDR2 FYNNEI. CDR3 length: 13 amino acids. Trimming at V came to 8 bases and at J to 9 bases, leaving 5 bases not matched to a gene. This chain's CDR3 is CASLAGGPGEQFF. The CDR3 coding sequence is TGTGCCAGCCTAGCGGGAGGGCCGGGTGAGCAGTTCTTC.

This clonotype was found many times. The chain has TRBV29-1 and TRBJ2-3; D may be TRBD1 (6 bases). The CDR3 length is 12 residues. Germline assignment: CDR1 SQVTM and CDR2 ANQGSEA. Here the CDR3 DNA reads TGCACCGCACAGGGTCGGGCAGATACGCAGTATTTT. It specifies CTAQGRADTQYF.

This chain connects TRBV29-1 to TRBJ1-2; no reliable D call. The CDR3 spans 11 residues. Trimming removed 6 bases from V and 4 bases from J, with 9 bases in between. Per the germline V gene, CDR1 is SQVTM and CDR2 is ANQGSEA. DNA for the CDR3: TGCAGCGTAGCAGGAAGCTATGGCTACACCTTC. Translated, it gives CSVAGSYGYTF.

This sequence joins TRBV10-3 and TRBJ2-1, with D perhaps being TRBD1 or TRBD2 (5 bases each). Trimming took 7 bases from V and 5 from J, leaving 12 bases between them. Germline loops: CDR1 ENHRY, CDR2 SYGVKD. The CDR3 length is 13 residues. CDR3 in amino acids: CAINLGTDNEQFF. CDR3 bases: TGTGCCATCAATCTAGGGACCGACAATGAGCAGTTCTTC.

V and J are TRBV6-1 and TRBJ1-1; TRBD1 might be the D (5 bases). The CDR3 spans 13 residues. Trimming cost V 2 bases and J 11 bases, with 15 bases left between them. Per the germline V gene, CDR1 is MNHNS and CDR2 is SASEGT. DNA for the CDR3: TGTGCCAGCAGTGAATCGGGACGGAGCGAGGCTTTCTTT. Translating gives CASSESGRSEAFF.

Concerning this clonotype itself: A much bigger clone sits one base away, suggesting this may be a read error. The chain couples TRBV6-5 to TRBJ2-3, with TRBD1 identical over 12 bases. The CDR3 has 17 amino acids. Germline CDR1 and CDR2: MNHEY and SVGAGI. CDR3 DNA: TGTGCCAGCAGTCACTCTGGGACAGGGGGCCCCGCAGATACGCAGTATTTT. Protein sequence: CASSHSGTGGPADTQYF.